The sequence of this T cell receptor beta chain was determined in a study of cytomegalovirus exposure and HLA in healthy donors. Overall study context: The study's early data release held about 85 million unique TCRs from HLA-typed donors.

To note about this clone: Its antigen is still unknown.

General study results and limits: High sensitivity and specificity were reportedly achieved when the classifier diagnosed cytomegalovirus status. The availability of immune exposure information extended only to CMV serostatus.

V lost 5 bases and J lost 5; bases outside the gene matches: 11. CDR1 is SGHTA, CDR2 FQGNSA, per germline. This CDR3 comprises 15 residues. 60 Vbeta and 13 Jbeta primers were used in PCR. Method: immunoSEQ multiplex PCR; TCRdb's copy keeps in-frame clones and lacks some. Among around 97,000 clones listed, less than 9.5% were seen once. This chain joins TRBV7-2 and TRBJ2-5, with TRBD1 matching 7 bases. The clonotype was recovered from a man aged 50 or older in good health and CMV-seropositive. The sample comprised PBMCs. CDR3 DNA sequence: TGTGCCAGCAGCCTTAAGACAGGGCTTTCTGAGACCCAGTACTTC. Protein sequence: CASSLKTGLSETQYF.